Presented here are 6 T cell receptor beta chains from one specimen sequenced in a study of blood T cell repertoires in COVID-19 (dated by TCRdb to about 2020). Library construction relied on the immunoSEQ multiplex PCR assay. What TCRdb holds here is the immuneACCESS table cut down to in-frame rearrangements. Part of the clones is not present; checked against another copy, under half of the missing clones reflect an unresolved V gene, and the others are unexplained. A total of around 250,000 clones appear in this sample, about 89% of them only once. The top ten constitute more than 1% of the sample. Sequenced: PBMCs or T cells enriched from blood (not recorded which). All receptors come from a human donor in a cohort exposed to, infected with or recovered from COVID-19 (not recorded which). The donor label of this sample is uncertain.

The V and J genes are TRBV11-2 and TRBJ2-5; D ambiguous. The germline gives CDR1 SGHAT, CDR2 FQNNGV. The ends were cut back, 6 bases at V and 1 base at J, with 6 bases in the middle. The CDR3 has 12 residues. The CDR3 spells CASRAIQETQYF. In DNA form, the CDR3 reads TGTGCCAGCAGGGCAATCCAAGAGACCCAGTACTTC.

The chain joins TRBV24-1 to TRBJ2-5, with 9 bases aligning to TRBD1. CDR1 and CDR2 (germline): KGHDR, SFDVKD. V lost 3 bases to trimming and J lost 7 bases; unmatched junction nucleotides: 5. This CDR3 has 14 amino acids. CDR3 nucleotide sequence: TGTGCCACCAGTGATCCAACAGGGGGCCTGACCCAGTACTTC. Residues: CATSDPTGGLTQYF.

This chain connects TRBV5-1 to TRBJ1-1; D possibly corresponds to TRBD1 (6 bases). Per the germline V gene, CDR1 is SGHRS and CDR2 is YFSETQ. This CDR3 has 15 residues. V was clipped by 0 bases and J by 3 bases, with 12 bases between them. Written as DNA, the CDR3 is TGCGCCAGCAGCTTGGATTCGGGACAACACACTGAAGCTTTCTTT. Its translation: CASSLDSGQHTEAFF.

This chain connects TRBV5-4 to TRBJ2-4, with 10 bases matching TRBD2. V trimming: 3 bases; J trimming: 2 bases; junction bases outside the gene matches: 5. In germline, CDR1 is SGHNT, CDR2 YYREEE (reference sequence). The CDR3 runs to 16 residues. CDR3 sequence (DNA): TGTGCCAGCAGCTCGAGACTAGCGGGCTCCAAAAACATTCAGTACTTC. This gives the protein CASSSRLAGSKNIQYF.

The chain uses TRBV6-5 and TRBJ1-2; maybe TRBD1 (5 bases). Trimming took 0 bases from V and 2 from J, leaving 13 bases between them. CDR1 and CDR2 (germline): MNHEY, SVGAGI. CDR3 length: 16 amino acids. The CDR3 DNA reads TGTGCCAGCAGTTACTCGGTCGGGGGAAACAACTATGGCTACACCTTC. This gives the protein CASSYSVGGNNYGYTF.

This chain connects TRBV18 to TRBJ1-2, with a possible D match to TRBD1 (5 bases). The CDR3 is 14 amino acids. V gave up 4 bases and J gave up 1 base, with 10 bases separating them. Germline lookup yields CDR1 KGHSH and CDR2 LQKENI. The CDR3 is CASSRPTDNYGYTF. As DNA, the CDR3 is TGTGCCAGCTCACGACCGACAGATAACTATGGCTACACCTTC.